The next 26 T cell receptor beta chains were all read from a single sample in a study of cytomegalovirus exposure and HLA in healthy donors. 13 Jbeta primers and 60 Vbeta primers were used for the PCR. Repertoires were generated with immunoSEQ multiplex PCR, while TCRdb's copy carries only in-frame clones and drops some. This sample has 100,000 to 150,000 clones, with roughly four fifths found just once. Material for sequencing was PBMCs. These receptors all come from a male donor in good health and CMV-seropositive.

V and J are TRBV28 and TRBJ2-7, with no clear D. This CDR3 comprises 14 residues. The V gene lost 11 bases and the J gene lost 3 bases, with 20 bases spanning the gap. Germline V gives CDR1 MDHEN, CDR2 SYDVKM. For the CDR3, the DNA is TGTGCCGCGAAGAAGGCCTTGGCAGGCTACGAGCAGTACTTC. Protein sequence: CAAKKALAGYEQYF.

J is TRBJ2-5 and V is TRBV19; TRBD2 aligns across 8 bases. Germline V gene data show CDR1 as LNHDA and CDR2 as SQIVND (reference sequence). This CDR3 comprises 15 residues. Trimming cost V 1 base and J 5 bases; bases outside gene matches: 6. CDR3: CASSIGRREAETQYF. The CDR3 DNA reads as TGTGCCAGTAGTATAGGTCGGCGGGAGGCGGAGACCCAGTACTTC.

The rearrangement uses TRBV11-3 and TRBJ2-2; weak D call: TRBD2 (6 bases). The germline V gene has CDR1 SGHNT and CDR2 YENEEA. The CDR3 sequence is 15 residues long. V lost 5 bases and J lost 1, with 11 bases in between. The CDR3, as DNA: TGTGCCAGCAGCCCCTTTAGCGGGAACACCGGGGAGCTGTTTTTT. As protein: CASSPFSGNTGELFF.

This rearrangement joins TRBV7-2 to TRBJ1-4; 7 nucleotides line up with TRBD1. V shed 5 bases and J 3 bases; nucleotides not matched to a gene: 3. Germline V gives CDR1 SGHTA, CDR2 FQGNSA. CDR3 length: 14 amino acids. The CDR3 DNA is TGTGCCAGCAGCACAGACAGGGCTAATGAAAAACTGTTTTTT. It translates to CASSTDRANEKLFF.

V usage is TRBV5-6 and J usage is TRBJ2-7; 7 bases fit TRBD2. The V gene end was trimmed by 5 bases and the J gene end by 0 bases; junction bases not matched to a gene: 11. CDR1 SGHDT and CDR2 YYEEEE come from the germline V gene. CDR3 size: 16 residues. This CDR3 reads CASSPLGRAISYEQYF. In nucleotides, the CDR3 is TGTGCCAGCAGTCCCCTAGGGAGGGCCATCTCCTACGAGCAGTACTTC. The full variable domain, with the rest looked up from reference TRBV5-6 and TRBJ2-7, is DAGVTQSPTHLIKTRGQQVTLRCSPKSGHDTVSWYQQALGQGPQFIFQYYEEEERQRGNFPDRFSGHQFPNYSSELNVNALLLGDSALYLCASSPLGRAISYEQYFGPGTRLTVT.

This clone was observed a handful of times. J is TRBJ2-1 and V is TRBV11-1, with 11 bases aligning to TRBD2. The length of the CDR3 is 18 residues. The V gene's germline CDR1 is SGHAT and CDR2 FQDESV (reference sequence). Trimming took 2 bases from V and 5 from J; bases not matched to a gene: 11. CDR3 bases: TGTGCCAGCAGCTTAACCCCCCTTCTAGCGGGAGGAAACAATGAGCAGTTCTTC. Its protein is CASSLTPLLAGGNNEQFF.

For the CDR3, the DNA is TGTGCCAGCAGACAGGGGTACACTGAAGCTTTCTTT. Translated: CASRQGYTEAFF. The V call is TRBV28, the J call TRBJ1-1; 7 bases map to TRBD1. J lost 3 bases, V lost 6 bases, and 1 base had no gene match. This CDR3 has 12 amino acids. Germline-derived CDR1 and CDR2 are MDHEN and SYDVKM.

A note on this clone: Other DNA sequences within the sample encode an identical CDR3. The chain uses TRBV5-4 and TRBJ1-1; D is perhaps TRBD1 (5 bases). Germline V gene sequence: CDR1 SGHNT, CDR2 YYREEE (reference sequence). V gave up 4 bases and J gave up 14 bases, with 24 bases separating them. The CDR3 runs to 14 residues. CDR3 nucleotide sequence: TGTGCCAGCAGCGACGGACAAAGGAACACTGAGGCCTTCTTT. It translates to CASSDGQRNTEAFF.

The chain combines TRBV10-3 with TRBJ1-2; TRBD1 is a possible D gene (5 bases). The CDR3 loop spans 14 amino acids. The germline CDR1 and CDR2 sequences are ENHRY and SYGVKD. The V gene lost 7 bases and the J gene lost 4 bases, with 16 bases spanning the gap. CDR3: CAINTGEGGYGYTF. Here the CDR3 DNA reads TGTGCCATCAACACAGGTGAGGGAGGCTATGGCTACACCTTC.

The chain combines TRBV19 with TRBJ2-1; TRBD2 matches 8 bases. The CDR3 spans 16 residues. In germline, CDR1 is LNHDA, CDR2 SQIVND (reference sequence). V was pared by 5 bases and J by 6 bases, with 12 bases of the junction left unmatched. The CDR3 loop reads CASSSSGREDSNEQFF. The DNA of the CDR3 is TGTGCCAGTAGTTCCTCCGGGCGGGAGGACTCCAATGAGCAGTTCTTC.

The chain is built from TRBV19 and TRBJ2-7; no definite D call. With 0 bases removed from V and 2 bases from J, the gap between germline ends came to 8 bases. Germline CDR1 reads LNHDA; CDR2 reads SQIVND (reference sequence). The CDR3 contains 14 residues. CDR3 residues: CASSIDNTAYEQYF. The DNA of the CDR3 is TGTGCCAGTAGTATAGATAACACAGCCTACGAGCAGTACTTC.

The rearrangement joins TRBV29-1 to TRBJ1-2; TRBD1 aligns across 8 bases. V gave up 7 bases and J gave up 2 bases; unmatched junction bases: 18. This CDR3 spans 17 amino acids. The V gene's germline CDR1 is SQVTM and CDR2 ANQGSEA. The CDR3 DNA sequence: TGCAGCGCGTTTACAGGGGGGCCCAGGTTAATCAACTATGGCTACACCTTC. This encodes CSAFTGGPRLINYGYTF.

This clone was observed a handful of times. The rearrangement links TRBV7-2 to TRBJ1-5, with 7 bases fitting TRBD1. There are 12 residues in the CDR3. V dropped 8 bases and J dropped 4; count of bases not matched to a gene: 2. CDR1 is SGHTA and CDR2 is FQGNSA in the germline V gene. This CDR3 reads CASGDSNQPQHF. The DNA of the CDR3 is TGTGCCAGCGGGGACAGTAATCAGCCCCAGCATTTT.

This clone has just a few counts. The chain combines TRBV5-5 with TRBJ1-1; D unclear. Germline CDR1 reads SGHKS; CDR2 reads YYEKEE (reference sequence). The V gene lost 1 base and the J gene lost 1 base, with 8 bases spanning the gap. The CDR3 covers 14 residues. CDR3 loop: CASSLLDKNTEAFF. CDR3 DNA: TGTGCCAGCAGCTTGCTCGACAAGAACACTGAAGCTTTCTTT.

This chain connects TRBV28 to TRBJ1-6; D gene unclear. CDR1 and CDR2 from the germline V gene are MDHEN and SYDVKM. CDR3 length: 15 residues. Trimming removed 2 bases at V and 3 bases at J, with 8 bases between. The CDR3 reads CASSLLSSYNSPLHF. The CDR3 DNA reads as TGTGCCAGCAGTTTACTTTCCAGCTATAATTCACCCCTCCACTTT.

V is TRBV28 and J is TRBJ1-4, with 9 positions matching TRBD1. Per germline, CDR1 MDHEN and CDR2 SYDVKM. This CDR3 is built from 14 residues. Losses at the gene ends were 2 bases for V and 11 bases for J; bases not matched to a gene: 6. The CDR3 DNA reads TGTGCCAGCAGTTTAGGGGACAGGGAGGGGAAACTGTTTTTT. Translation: CASSLGDREGKLFF.

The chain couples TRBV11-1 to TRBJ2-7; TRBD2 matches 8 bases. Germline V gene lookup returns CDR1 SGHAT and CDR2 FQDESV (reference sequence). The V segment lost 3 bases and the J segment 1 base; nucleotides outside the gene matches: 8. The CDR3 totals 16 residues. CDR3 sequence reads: CASSLTAGDPSYEQYF. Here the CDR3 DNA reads TGTGCCAGCAGCTTGACAGCGGGGGATCCGTCCTACGAGCAGTACTTC. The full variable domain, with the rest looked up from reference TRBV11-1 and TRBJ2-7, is EAEVAQSPRYKITEKSQAVAFWCDPISGHATLYWYRQILGQGPELLVQFQDESVVDDSQLPKDRFSAERLKGVDSTLKIQPAELGDSAMYLCASSLTAGDPSYEQYFGPGTRLTVT.

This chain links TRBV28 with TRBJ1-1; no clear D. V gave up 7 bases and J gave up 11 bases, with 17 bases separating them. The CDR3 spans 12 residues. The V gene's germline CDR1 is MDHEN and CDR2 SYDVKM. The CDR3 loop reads CASIRPGRMAFF. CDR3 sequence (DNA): TGTGCCAGCATCCGTCCCGGCAGGATGGCTTTCTTT.

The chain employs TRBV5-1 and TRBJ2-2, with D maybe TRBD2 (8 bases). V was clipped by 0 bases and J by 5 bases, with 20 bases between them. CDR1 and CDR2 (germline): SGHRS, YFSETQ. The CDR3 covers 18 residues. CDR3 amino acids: CASSLERSGSRGTGELFF. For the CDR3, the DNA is TGCGCCAGCAGCTTGGAAAGGAGCGGGAGCAGGGGGACCGGGGAGCTGTTTTTT.

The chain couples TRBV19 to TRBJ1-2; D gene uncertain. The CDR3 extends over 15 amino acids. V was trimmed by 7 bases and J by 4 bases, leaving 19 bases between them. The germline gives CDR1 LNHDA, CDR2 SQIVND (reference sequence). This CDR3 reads CASTPRVVEGYGYTF. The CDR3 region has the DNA TGTGCCAGTACACCTCGAGTTGTCGAGGGCTATGGCTACACCTTC.

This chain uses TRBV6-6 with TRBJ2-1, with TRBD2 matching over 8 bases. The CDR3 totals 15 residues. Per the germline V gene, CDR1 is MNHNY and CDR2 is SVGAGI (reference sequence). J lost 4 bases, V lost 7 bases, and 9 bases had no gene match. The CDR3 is CASIYPGGGYNEQFF. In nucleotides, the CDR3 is TGTGCCAGCATATATCCGGGCGGGGGGTACAATGAGCAGTTCTTC.

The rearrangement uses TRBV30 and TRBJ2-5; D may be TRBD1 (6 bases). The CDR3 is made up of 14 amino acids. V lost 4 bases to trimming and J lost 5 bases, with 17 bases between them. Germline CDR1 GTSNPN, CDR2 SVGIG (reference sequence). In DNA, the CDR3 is TGTGCCTGGATATCCCCCAGAAGGGGGGAGACCCAGTACTTC. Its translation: CAWISPRRGETQYF.

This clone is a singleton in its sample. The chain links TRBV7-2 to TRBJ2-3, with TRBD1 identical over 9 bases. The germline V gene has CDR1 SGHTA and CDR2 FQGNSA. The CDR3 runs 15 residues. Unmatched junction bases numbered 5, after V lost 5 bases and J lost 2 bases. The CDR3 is CASSRTGEPTDTQYF. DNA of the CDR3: TGTGCCAGCAGCCGGACAGGGGAACCCACAGATACGCAGTATTTT.

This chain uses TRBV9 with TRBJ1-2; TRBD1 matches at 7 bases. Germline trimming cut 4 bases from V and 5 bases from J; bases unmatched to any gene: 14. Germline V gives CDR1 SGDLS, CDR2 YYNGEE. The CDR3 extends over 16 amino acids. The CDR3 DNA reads TGTGCCAGCAGCAGCCCATCGGGACAGACTTATTATGGCTACACCTTC. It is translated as CASSSPSGQTYYGYTF.

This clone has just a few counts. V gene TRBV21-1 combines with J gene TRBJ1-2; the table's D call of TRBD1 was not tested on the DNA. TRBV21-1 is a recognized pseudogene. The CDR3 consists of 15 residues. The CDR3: CASSKSGRGKNGYTF. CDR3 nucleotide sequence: TGTGCCAGCAGCAAATCTGGCAGGGGAAAGAACGGCTACACCTTC.

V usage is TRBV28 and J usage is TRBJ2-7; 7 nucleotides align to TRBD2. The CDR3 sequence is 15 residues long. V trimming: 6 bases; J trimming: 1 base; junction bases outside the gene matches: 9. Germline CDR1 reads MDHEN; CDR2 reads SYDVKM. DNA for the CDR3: TGTGCCAGCAGCCCGCTCCAAGCGGGATCCTACGAGCAGTACTTC. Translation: CASSPLQAGSYEQYF.